The sequence of this T cell receptor beta chain was determined in a study of shared T cell receptors in the human thymus. Data came from immunoSEQ multiplex PCR; TCRdb stores just in-frame clones and leaves some out. The sample has 700,000 or so clones; 80% to 90% are singletons. Looked up from germline, CDR1 is SGHRS and CDR2 is YFSETQ. V was cut by 0 bases and J by 0 bases, with 15 bases left in between. The CDR3 spans 17 residues. These same data were also listed under a study on human thymus T cells. As reported in that work: The donor group consisted of healthy Finnish infants who were having corrective surgery for congenital heart defects. Resections removed during corrective heart surgery provided the thymus tissue used. Repertoires sampled from thymus and blood appeared biased in V and J gene usage.

The chain joins TRBV5-1 to TRBJ1-1; D gene ambiguous. This sequence was found in a girl in the first two years of life with a congenital heart defect. Input material: thymocytes. CDR3 amino acids: CASSLERAEDLNTEAFF. Here the CDR3 DNA reads TGCGCCAGCAGCTTGGAGAGGGCGGAGGACTTGAACACTGAAGCTTTCTTT.